The source of this TCR beta chain is a study of identical twins. The V and J ends lost 0 bases and 4 bases respectively, with 8 bases between them. The CDR3 extends over 14 amino acids. Germline lookup yields CDR1 SGHRS and CDR2 YFSETQ. Study observations and caveats: Twins' surplus sharing was weaker for beta out-of-frame sequences. Low generation probability was overrepresented in out-of-frame alpha sequences shared by twins. Out-of-frame sharing of TCR alpha in monozygotic twins was underestimated by models.

There are many counts of this clonotype. Its antigen is as yet unknown. After template switching added a universal primer site, the resulting cDNA carried unique molecular identifiers. TCRdb re-analysed the 5' RACE reads in MiXCR, keeping a single row per CDR3 protein. This sample has 500,000 to 650,000 distinct CDR3 sequences; about 7.6% occur once, and the top ten carry 1.5% to 2%. The same data also went into a second study, on yellow fever vaccine responses in identical twins.

The chain links TRBV5-1 to TRBJ2-1, with D uncertain. Sequencing input: PBMCs. The receptor's source is a woman between 18 and 30 years old in good health. Here the CDR3 DNA reads TGCGCCAGCAGCTTGGGGTCAGGATACAATGAGCAGTTCTTC. Its translation is CASSLGSGYNEQFF.